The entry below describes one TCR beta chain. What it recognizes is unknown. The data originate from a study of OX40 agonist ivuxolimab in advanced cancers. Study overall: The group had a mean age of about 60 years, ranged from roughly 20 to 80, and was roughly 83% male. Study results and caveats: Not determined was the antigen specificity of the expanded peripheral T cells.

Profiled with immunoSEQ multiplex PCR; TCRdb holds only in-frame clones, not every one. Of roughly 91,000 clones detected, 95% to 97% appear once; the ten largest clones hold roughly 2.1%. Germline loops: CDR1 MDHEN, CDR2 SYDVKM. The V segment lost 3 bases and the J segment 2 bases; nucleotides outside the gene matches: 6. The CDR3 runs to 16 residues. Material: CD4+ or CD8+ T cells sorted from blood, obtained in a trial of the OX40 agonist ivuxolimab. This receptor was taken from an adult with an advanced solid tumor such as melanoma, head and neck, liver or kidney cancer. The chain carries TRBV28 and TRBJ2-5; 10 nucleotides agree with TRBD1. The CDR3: CASSFRDRGWQETQYF. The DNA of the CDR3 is TGTGCCAGCAGTTTCCGGGACAGGGGATGGCAAGAGACCCAGTACTTC. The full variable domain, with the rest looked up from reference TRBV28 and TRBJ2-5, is DVKVTQSSRYLVKRTGEKVFLECVQDMDHENMFWYRQDPGLGLRLIYFSYDVKMKEKGDIPEGYSVSREKKERFSLILESASTNQTSMYLCASSFRDRGWQETQYFGPGTRLLVL.